The next 14 T cell receptor beta chains were all read from a single sample in a study of OX40 agonist ivuxolimab in advanced cancers. The table came from immunoSEQ multiplex PCR; TCRdb's copy has only in-frame clones and leaves some out. The sample consists of 60,000 or so clones, roughly 80% of them appearing once. Sequences were derived from CD4+ or CD8+ T cells sorted from blood, sampled in a trial of the OX40 agonist ivuxolimab. Receptors were obtained from an adult with an advanced solid tumor such as melanoma, head and neck, liver or kidney cancer.

The chain is built from TRBV6-5 and TRBJ1-1, with a possible D match to TRBD1 (6 bases). The CDR3 is made up of 15 amino acids. Germline V gene data show CDR1 as MNHEY and CDR2 as SVGAGI. V lost 0 bases to trimming and J lost 6 bases, with 14 bases between them. The chain's CDR3 is CASSYSAEGGSEAFF. The CDR3 DNA follows: TGTGCCAGCAGTTACTCCGCCGAGGGGGGATCTGAAGCTTTCTTT.

V is TRBV10-3 and J is TRBJ2-7; 7 bases line up with TRBD2. Per the germline V gene, CDR1 is ENHRY and CDR2 is SYGVKD. This CDR3 comprises 12 residues. The V gene end was trimmed by 6 bases and the J gene end by 6 bases; junction bases not matched to a gene: 5. The CDR3 DNA is TGTGCCATCAGCGTGACTAGCTCCGAGCAGTACTTC. Residues: CAISVTSSEQYF.

The chain has TRBV2 and TRBJ2-2, with TRBD1 matching 8 bases. With V trimmed by 7 bases and J by 5 bases, 6 bases remained unmatched. Germline CDR1 and CDR2: SNHLY and FYNNEI. The CDR3 loop spans 14 amino acids. The CDR3 protein is CASKPGQATGELFF. CDR3 bases: TGTGCCAGCAAACCGGGACAGGCTACCGGGGAGCTGTTTTTT.

The V call is TRBV2, the J call TRBJ1-6; D call uncertain. CDR3 length: 17 residues. CDR1 SNHLY and CDR2 FYNNEI come from the germline V gene. Deletions cut 2 bases from V and 2 bases from J, with 13 bases between. CDR3 region: CASSETWAPPYNSPLHF. The CDR3 region has the DNA TGTGCCAGCAGTGAAACCTGGGCTCCCCCCTATAATTCACCCCTCCACTTT.

The chain recombines TRBV5-1 with TRBJ2-7, with 7 bases that match TRBD1. This CDR3 has 13 amino acids. From germline, CDR1 is SGHRS and CDR2 YFSETQ. V gave up 8 bases and J gave up 3 bases; unmatched junction bases: 8. The CDR3: CASVQGSIYEQYF. For the CDR3, the DNA is TGCGCCAGTGTACAGGGGTCGATCTACGAGCAGTACTTC. Combining the CDR3 with reference TRBV5-1 and TRBJ2-7 gives the whole variable domain KAGVTQTPRYLIKTRGQQVTLSCSPISGHRSVSWYQQTPGQGLQFLFEYFSETQRNKGNFPGRFSGRQFSNSRSEMNVSTLELGDSALYLCASVQGSIYEQYFGPGTRLTVT.

This chain uses TRBV4-2 with TRBJ1-4; D remains ambiguous. With 0 bases removed from V and 3 bases from J, the gap between germline ends came to 14 bases. The CDR3 consists of 17 residues. Germline V lookup: CDR1 LGHNA, CDR2 YNFKEQ. The CDR3 is CASSQDPAAAANEKLFF. The CDR3 nucleotides read TGTGCCAGCAGCCAAGATCCAGCGGCCGCGGCTAATGAAAAACTGTTTTTT.

This sequence joins TRBV11-3 and TRBJ1-2; D ambiguous. Trimming removed 5 bases at V and 5 bases at J, with 21 bases between. The germline CDR1 and CDR2 sequences are SGHNT and YENEEA. This CDR3 comprises 16 residues. CDR3 in amino acids: CASSPSRATYNYGYTF. Here the CDR3 DNA reads TGTGCCAGCAGCCCCTCCCGGGCCACCTATAATTATGGCTACACCTTC.

The chain uses TRBV30 and TRBJ1-4; possible D gene TRBD1, 6 bases. Germline CDR1 and CDR2: GTSNPN and SVGIG (reference sequence). This CDR3 has 12 amino acids. Trimming cost V 3 bases and J 13 bases, with 15 bases left between them. The DNA for the CDR3 is TGTGCCTGGAGACAGGGAGTGGGGGCACTGTTTTTT. Translated: CAWRQGVGALFF.

This clone was picked up a small number of times. CDR3 residues: CASSSGGAGTDTQYF. The DNA of the CDR3 is TGTGCCAGCAGTAGCGGGGGGGCCGGCACAGATACGCAGTATTTT. The chain uses TRBV28 and TRBJ2-3, with 10 bases matching TRBD2. V lost 5 bases to trimming and J lost 1 base; unmatched junction nucleotides: 3. The CDR3 contains 15 residues. Germline V gene sequence: CDR1 MDHEN, CDR2 SYDVKM.

J is TRBJ1-1 and V is TRBV30, with D possibly being TRBD1 (6 bases). The CDR3 consists of 14 residues. The germline V gene has CDR1 GTSNPN and CDR2 SVGIG (reference sequence). The V and J ends lost 3 bases and 0 bases respectively, with 11 bases between them. The CDR3, as DNA: TGTGCCTGGAGCCACAGGGACATGAACACTGAAGCTTTCTTT. Translated, it gives CAWSHRDMNTEAFF.

The chain has TRBV7-3 and TRBJ2-3, with 7 bases identical to TRBD2. The CDR3 spans 15 residues. Germline CDR1 SGHTA, CDR2 FQGTGA. The junction had 7 bases not matched to a gene; V was cut back by 5 bases and J by 2 bases. The CDR3 loop reads CASSRAGRPTDTQYF. The DNA for the CDR3 is TGTGCCAGCAGCCGAGCGGGGCGGCCCACAGATACGCAGTATTTT.

The CDR3 bases are TGTGCCAGTGGGGGGAGGGAACACACCTTC. It translates to CASGGREHTF. This sequence joins TRBV19 and TRBJ1-2; a possible D gene is TRBD1 (5 bases). CDR1 is LNHDA and CDR2 is SQIVND in the germline V gene (reference sequence). The CDR3 has 10 residues. V lost 8 bases and J 12 bases, leaving 13 bases between the germline ends.

This chain joins TRBV19 and TRBJ1-5, with D possibly matching TRBD1 (5 bases). Germline V gives CDR1 LNHDA, CDR2 SQIVND (reference sequence). This CDR3 is built from 16 residues. V lost 6 bases to trimming and J lost 0 bases, with 15 bases between them. The CDR3 DNA sequence: TGTGCCAGTAGACCCCGGGGCCCCGATAGCAATCAGCCCCAGCATTTT. Protein sequence: CASRPRGPDSNQPQHF.

The rearrangement links TRBV6-6 to TRBJ1-4; D is undetermined. Per germline, CDR1 MNHNY and CDR2 SVGAGI (reference sequence). Trimming shortened V by 0 bases and J by 5 bases, and 13 bases separated the two germline ends. CDR3 length: 16 residues. For the CDR3, the DNA is TGTGCCAGCAGTTACTCGGCTCCCGGGAAAAATGAAAAACTGTTTTTT. This translates into CASSYSAPGKNEKLFF.